One and the same sample provided the 28 T cell receptor beta chains below, sequenced in a study of early T cells in non-severe SARS-CoV-2 infection. TCRdb redid the calling of the 5' RACE reads with MiXCR, one entry per CDR3 protein. This table has 30,000 to 35,000 distinct CDR3 sequences, roughly 6.6% appearing once. The sequenced sample consisted of whole blood. The source of these receptors is an adult who was a healthcare worker with PCR-confirmed SARS-CoV-2 infection or an uninfected control (not recorded which).

The V gene is TRBV10-1, the J gene TRBJ2-3; 8 bases are shared with TRBD2. Germline CDR1 reads WNHNN; CDR2 reads SYGVQD (reference sequence). V lost 10 bases, J lost 2 bases, and 2 bases stayed unmatched. The CDR3 runs 12 residues. CDR3 DNA sequence: TGCGCCACGGGAGGGCCCACAGATACGCAGTATTTT. Its protein is CATGGPTDTQYF.

This clonotype has a count of ten or more. The chain combines TRBV7-6 with TRBJ2-7; TRBD2 agrees at 7 bases. The CDR3 sequence is 15 residues long. Losses at the gene ends were 5 bases for V and 7 bases for J; bases not matched to a gene: 14. CDR1 and CDR2 from the germline V gene are SGHVS and FNYEAQ. CDR3 loop: CASSPLGEGSGEQYF. CDR3 sequence (DNA): TGTGCCAGCAGCCCCCTGGGGGAGGGATCGGGTGAGCAGTACTTC.

This clonotype was seen many times. The chain links TRBV4-2 to TRBJ2-2; 7 bases fit TRBD2. Germline trimming cut 0 bases from V and 1 base from J; bases unmatched to any gene: 2. The V gene's germline CDR1 is LGHNA and CDR2 YNFKEQ. This CDR3 contains 16 residues. CDR3 amino acids: CASSQEASGNTGELFF. The CDR3 region has the DNA TGTGCCAGCAGCCAAGAGGCTAGCGGGAACACCGGGGAGCTGTTTTTT.

This clonotype was counted many times. The gene calls are TRBV5-1 and TRBJ2-5; TRBD2 might be the D (6 bases). V gave up 8 bases and J gave up 1 base, with 12 bases separating them. CDR3 length: 13 amino acids. Germline lookup yields CDR1 SGHRS and CDR2 YFSETQ. The DNA for the CDR3 is TGCGCCAGTGCGGAGGGTCCCCAAGAGACCCAGTACTTC. As protein: CASAEGPQETQYF.

A few counts support this clonotype. V and J are TRBV20-1 and TRBJ2-1; possible D gene TRBD1, 6 bases. The V gene lost 1 base and the J gene lost 4 bases, with 14 bases spanning the gap. The length of the CDR3 is 15 residues. In germline, CDR1 is DFQATT, CDR2 SNEGSKA (reference sequence). DNA for the CDR3: TGCAGTGCTAGAGCTTCTGGGGACAATTACAATGAGCAGTTCTTC. This encodes CSARASGDNYNEQFF.

This clonotype is judged medium-sized. This sequence joins TRBV4-3 and TRBJ1-1; D gene uncertain. The CDR3 loop spans 15 amino acids. Germline V gene sequence: CDR1 LGHNA, CDR2 YSLEER. V was clipped by 0 bases and J by 6 bases, with 14 bases between them. CDR3 protein: CASSQDSTSGAEAFF. The CDR3 DNA is TGCGCCAGCAGCCAAGACAGTACGTCCGGGGCTGAAGCTTTCTTT.

The sample holds a few counts of this clonotype. The rearrangement links TRBV7-8 to TRBJ1-2; D is ambiguous. This CDR3 region has 13 residues. The V end was cut by 5 bases, the J end by 8 bases, with 15 bases between. Germline V gene lookup returns CDR1 SGHVS and CDR2 FQNEAQ. Here the CDR3 DNA reads TGTGCCAGCAGCCGAGTATCTGAGTACGGCTACACCTTC. Translating it yields CASSRVSEYGYTF.

The J gene is TRBJ2-7, the V gene TRBV11-2; the D is unclear. V shed 4 bases and J shed 7 bases, with 11 bases lying between them. Germline CDR1 SGHAT, CDR2 FQNNGV. The CDR3 has 12 amino acids. The chain's CDR3 is CASSSPSQEQYF. DNA for the CDR3: TGTGCCAGCAGCTCCCCATCTCAAGAGCAGTACTTC.

In its sample, this clonotype was seen many times. The chain links TRBV5-1 to TRBJ2-2, with a possible D match to TRBD1 (5 bases). V was clipped by 2 bases and J by 1 base, with 9 bases between them. CDR1 and CDR2 from the germline V gene are SGHRS and YFSETQ. The CDR3 has 15 amino acids. The CDR3 DNA follows: TGCGCCAGCAGCTTACAGGCTGTGAACACCGGGGAGCTGTTTTTT. It yields the protein CASSLQAVNTGELFF.

This clonotype was observed many times. The J gene is TRBJ1-5, the V gene TRBV7-9, with 7 bases identical to TRBD1. The V gene's germline CDR1 is SEHNR and CDR2 FQNEAQ (reference sequence). V lost 1 base and J lost 4; bases outside the gene matches: 7. This CDR3 region has 16 residues. The CDR3 nucleotides are TGTGCCAGCAGCTTAGGGGCAGGGGGAAAAAATCAGCCCCAGCATTTT. Amino acids: CASSLGAGGKNQPQHF.

CDR3 in amino acids: CAISPTGVNTGELFF. CDR3 nucleotide sequence: TGTGCCATCAGCCCAACAGGGGTCAACACCGGGGAGCTGTTTTTT. The chain uses TRBV10-3 and TRBJ2-2, with 7 bases that match TRBD1. Trimming removed 6 bases from V and 2 bases from J; junction bases left unmatched: 6. Germline values: CDR1 ENHRY, CDR2 SYGVKD. This CDR3 region has 15 residues.

In its sample, this clonotype was seen many times. The rearrangement links TRBV6-6 to TRBJ2-1; 9 nucleotides line up with TRBD2. CDR3 length: 14 amino acids. The trim removed 4 bases at V and 6 bases at J, leaving 4 bases unmatched. The V gene's germline CDR1 is MNHNY and CDR2 SVGAGI (reference sequence). CDR3: CASSFSGSTNEQFF. The DNA for the CDR3 is TGTGCCAGCAGTTTTAGCGGGAGCACCAATGAGCAGTTCTTC.

This clonotype was seen many times. The chain is built from TRBV28 and TRBJ2-3; possible D gene TRBD1, 5 bases. The germline V and J ends were trimmed by 6 bases and 3 bases, with 13 bases remaining between them. Germline V CDR1 and CDR2: MDHEN, SYDVKM. This CDR3 contains 14 residues. CDR3 in DNA: TGTGCCAGCAGCTCAGGGCACCCGACAGATACGCAGTATTTT. Translation: CASSSGHPTDTQYF.

Concerning this clonotype: At one boundary the junction diverges from the germline segment, which might be a read error. The chain uses TRBV5-1 and TRBJ2-4; the D is unclear. The germline CDR1 and CDR2 sequences are SGHRS and YFSETQ. This CDR3 is built from 16 residues. In nucleotides, the CDR3 is TGCGCCAGCAGCTCCAGCCTGAGCTTTGCCAAAGACATTCAGTACTTC. This sequence encodes CASSSSLSFAKDIQYF.

The chain is built from TRBV3-1 and TRBJ2-7; the match to TRBD2 covers 8 bases. V lost 4 bases, J lost 5 bases, and 13 bases stayed unmatched. This CDR3 has 16 residues. Germline V gene sequence: CDR1 LGHDT, CDR2 YNNKEL (reference sequence). The CDR3: CASSLGWGSGTHEQYF. Here the CDR3 DNA reads TGTGCCAGCAGCCTTGGGTGGGGTAGCGGGACCCACGAGCAGTACTTC.

This clonotype was observed many times. This chain connects TRBV19 to TRBJ1-4; D not certain. The CDR3 contains 10 residues. Germline CDR1 is LNHDA and CDR2 is SQIVND (reference sequence). Trimming stripped 5 bases from V and 10 bases from J, with 5 bases between. Here the CDR3 DNA reads TGTGCCAGTAGTGCTGGAAAACTGTTTTTT. Amino acid sequence: CASSAGKLFF.

The chain carries TRBV6-2 or TRBV6-3 and TRBJ2-7, with 14 bases fitting TRBD2. CDR3 size: 15 residues. Per the germline V gene, CDR1 is MNHEY and CDR2 is SVGEGT. J was trimmed by 12 bases and V by 6 bases; bases with no gene match: 13. The CDR3 nucleotides read TGTGCCAGCAGACCTGGACTAGCGGGAGGCCCCGAGGTGTACTTC. This encodes CASRPGLAGGPEVYF.

This clonotype has at least ten counts. The chain uses TRBV20-1 and TRBJ2-3; 7 bases are shared with TRBD1. Per germline, CDR1 DFQATT and CDR2 SNEGSKA (reference sequence). V trimming: 6 bases; J trimming: 9 bases; junction bases outside the gene matches: 6. The CDR3 spans 11 residues. The CDR3 DNA reads TGCAGTGCAGAGACAGGGAACACGCAGTATTTT. Translated, it gives CSAETGNTQYF.

This clonotype was picked up a small number of times. The chain joins TRBV7-6 to TRBJ2-2; 9 bases match TRBD1. Trimming cost V 3 bases and J 5 bases; bases outside gene matches: 4. This CDR3 is 15 amino acids long. The germline V gene has CDR1 SGHVS and CDR2 FNYEAQ. The chain's CDR3 is CASSFGQGRTGELFF. In DNA, the CDR3 is TGTGCCAGCAGCTTCGGACAGGGGCGGACCGGGGAGCTGTTTTTT.

This clonotype has a count of ten or more. The chain joins TRBV3-1 to TRBJ1-1; D is unresolved. Germline loops: CDR1 LGHDT, CDR2 YNNKEL (reference sequence). The V end was cut by 4 bases, the J end by 7 bases, with 16 bases between. The CDR3 runs 14 residues. The CDR3 spells CASSLALRAREAFF. CDR3 DNA: TGTGCCAGCAGCCTAGCGCTGAGAGCCCGTGAAGCTTTCTTT.

In its sample, this clonotype was seen many times. The chain has TRBV6-6 and TRBJ1-1; D possibly corresponds to TRBD1 (5 bases). The germline gives CDR1 MNHNY, CDR2 SVGAGI (reference sequence). Trimming removed 7 bases from V and 4 bases from J, with 16 bases in between. The CDR3 totals 14 residues. The CDR3 DNA sequence: TGTGCCAGCACTTTACTAGTCCAGGGCACTGAAGCTTTCTTT. Translating gives CASTLLVQGTEAFF.

V is TRBV18 and J is TRBJ1-1, with a possible D match to TRBD1 (5 bases). V was clipped by 3 bases and J by 3 bases, with 11 bases between them. Germline CDR1 is KGHSH and CDR2 is LQKENI. The CDR3 is 14 residues long. CDR3 nucleotides: TGTGCCAGCTCACCGAGGGGAGGGGACACTGAAGCTTTCTTT. This gives the protein CASSPRGGDTEAFF.

Many counts were recorded for this clonotype. CDR3 DNA sequence: TGCAGCGTTGATTCGGCAGGGGGTATTGGTTACGAGCAGTACTTC. Protein sequence: CSVDSAGGIGYEQYF. V and J are TRBV29-1 and TRBJ2-7; 7 bases are a match to TRBD1. Per germline, CDR1 SQVTM and CDR2 ANQGSEA. V lost 3 bases to trimming and J lost 4 bases; unmatched junction nucleotides: 12. The CDR3 extends over 15 amino acids.

V and J are TRBV27 and TRBJ2-7, with D possibly being TRBD2 (6 bases). Germline-derived CDR1 and CDR2 are MNHEY and SMNVEV (reference sequence). V was shortened by 1 base and J by 3 bases, with 16 bases between the two germline ends. The CDR3 contains 16 residues. The CDR3 is CASSLYRDLTFYEQYF. Written as DNA, the CDR3 is TGTGCCAGCAGTTTATATCGGGACTTAACCTTCTACGAGCAGTACTTC.

This clonotype was detected many times. This chain links TRBV6-1 with TRBJ2-3; 10 positions agree with TRBD2. This CDR3 has 15 amino acids. Germline values: CDR1 MNHNS, CDR2 SASEGT. Losses at the gene ends were 4 bases for V and 6 bases for J; bases not matched to a gene: 7. The CDR3 DNA is TGTGCCAGCAGTGTCCTAGCGGGGGTTCAGGATACGCAGTATTTT. Its protein product is CASSVLAGVQDTQYF.

This clonotype was seen at least ten times. This rearrangement joins TRBV7-9 to TRBJ2-1; D unclear. The CDR3 covers 12 residues. The V gene lost 6 bases and the J gene lost 5 bases, with 8 bases spanning the gap. The V gene's germline CDR1 is SEHNR and CDR2 FQNEAQ (reference sequence). CDR3 DNA sequence: TGTGCCAGCAGTTCGTCCAACAATGAGCAGTTCTTC. Translation gives CASSSSNNEQFF.

This clonotype was detected many times. CDR3 loop: CSASDRVYSPLHF. The CDR3 nucleotides are TGCAGTGCTAGCGACAGGGTCTACTCACCCCTCCACTTT. This rearrangement joins TRBV20-1 to TRBJ1-6; 7 bases map to TRBD1. Per germline, CDR1 DFQATT and CDR2 SNEGSKA (reference sequence). The CDR3 contains 13 residues. Germline trimming cut 3 bases from V and 10 bases from J; bases unmatched to any gene: 6.

This clonotype was seen ten or more times. The chain employs TRBV2 and TRBJ2-5; D tentatively reads TRBD1 or TRBD2 (5 bases each). The V and J ends lost 6 bases and 9 bases respectively, with 8 bases between them. The CDR3 is made up of 10 amino acids. The germline V gene encodes CDR1 SNHLY and CDR2 FYNNEI. The CDR3: CASSQGPQYF. CDR3 in DNA: TGTGCCAGCAGCCAGGGACCCCAGTACTTC.